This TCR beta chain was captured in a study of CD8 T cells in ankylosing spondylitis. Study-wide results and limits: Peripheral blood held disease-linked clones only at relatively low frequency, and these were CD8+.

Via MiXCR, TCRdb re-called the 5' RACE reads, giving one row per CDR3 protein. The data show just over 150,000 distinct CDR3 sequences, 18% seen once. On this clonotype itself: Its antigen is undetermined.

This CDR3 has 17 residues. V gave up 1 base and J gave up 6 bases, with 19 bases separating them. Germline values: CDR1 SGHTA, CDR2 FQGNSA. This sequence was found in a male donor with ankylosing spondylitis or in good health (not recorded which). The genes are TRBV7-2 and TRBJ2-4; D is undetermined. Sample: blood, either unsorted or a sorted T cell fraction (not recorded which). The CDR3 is CASSLVTAKGYLNIQYF. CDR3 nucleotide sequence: TGTGCCAGCAGCTTAGTAACCGCCAAGGGCTATCTAAACATTCAGTACTTC.